The 4 T cell receptor beta chains listed next were all sequenced from one sample in a study of blood T cell repertoires in COVID-19 (dated by TCRdb to about 2020). The library was made by the immunoSEQ multiplex PCR assay. The clones in this table, taken by TCRdb from immuneACCESS, are in-frame only. Not every clone is retained; where verified, under half of the shortfall comes from an unresolved V gene, and the cause of the rest is unknown. A total of 90,000 to 100,000 clones appear in this sample, 82% of them only once. The ten largest account for around 9.3% of the sample. Sequencing was carried out using peripheral blood. The source of these receptors is a man in his sixties or seventies with acute or convalescent COVID-19.

The chain carries TRBV5-1 and TRBJ1-1; 7 positions match TRBD1. The V segment lost 1 base and the J segment 1 base; nucleotides outside the gene matches: 4. The CDR3 extends over 15 amino acids. Germline V CDR1 and CDR2: SGHRS, YFSETQ. CDR3 DNA sequence: TGCGCCAGCAGCTTGACCGGGACAGCGAACACTGAAGCTTTCTTT. This gives the protein CASSLTGTANTEAFF.

The genes are TRBV6-2 or TRBV6-3 and TRBJ2-7; TRBD1 aligns across 7 bases. There are 15 residues in the CDR3. Germline values: CDR1 MNHEY, CDR2 SVGEGT. J gave up 1 base and V 5 bases, and 8 bases lay outside the gene matches. In nucleotides, the CDR3 is TGTGCCAGCAGTCCAGGGACAGCGGCTTCCTACGAGCAGTACTTC. Translation: CASSPGTAASYEQYF.

This clone was seen a single time. The rearrangement uses TRBV6-1 and TRBJ1-1; D gene unclear. The CDR3 contains 16 residues. Germline V gene data show CDR1 as MNHNS and CDR2 as SASEGT. With 3 bases removed from V and 5 bases from J, the gap between germline ends came to 19 bases. CDR3 nucleotides: TGTGCCAGCAGTGATGGCCATTCCGGGGTAAGGACTGAAGCTTTCTTT. It encodes CASSDGHSGVRTEAFF.

The rearrangement joins TRBV30 to TRBJ1-5; 10 bases are shared with TRBD1. V lost 4 bases and J lost 6; bases outside the gene matches: 3. CDR3 size: 13 residues. Germline V CDR1 and CDR2: GTSNPN, SVGIG (reference sequence). The CDR3 nucleotides are TGTGCCTGGAACCGGGACAGGGGTCAGCCCCAGCATTTT. Protein product: CAWNRDRGQPQHF. The full variable domain, completed using reference TRBV30 and TRBJ1-5, is SQTIHQWPATLVQPVGSPLSLECTVEGTSNPNLYWYRQAAGRGLQLLFYSVGIGQISSEVPQNLSASRPQDRQFILSSKKLLLSDSGFYLCAWNRDRGQPQHFGDGTRLSIL.